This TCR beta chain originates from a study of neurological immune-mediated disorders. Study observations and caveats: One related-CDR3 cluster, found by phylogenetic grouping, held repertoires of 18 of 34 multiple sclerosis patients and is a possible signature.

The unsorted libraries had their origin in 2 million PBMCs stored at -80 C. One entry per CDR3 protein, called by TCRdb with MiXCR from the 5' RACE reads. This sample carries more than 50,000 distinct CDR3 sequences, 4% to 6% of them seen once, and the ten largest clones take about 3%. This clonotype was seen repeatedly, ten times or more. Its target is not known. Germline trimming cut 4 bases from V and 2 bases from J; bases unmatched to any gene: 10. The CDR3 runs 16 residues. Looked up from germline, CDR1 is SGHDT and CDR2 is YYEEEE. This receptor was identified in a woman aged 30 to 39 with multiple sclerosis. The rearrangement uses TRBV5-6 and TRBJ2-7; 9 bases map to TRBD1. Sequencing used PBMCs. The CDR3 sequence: CASSGGGTGSPYEQYF. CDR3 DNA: TGTGCCAGCAGCGGGGGCGGGACAGGGTCCCCCTACGAGCAGTACTTC. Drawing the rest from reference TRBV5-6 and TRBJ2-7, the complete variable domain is DAGVTQSPTHLIKTRGQQVTLRCSPKSGHDTVSWYQQALGQGPQFIFQYYEEEERQRGNFPDRFSGHQFPNYSSELNVNALLLGDSALYLCASSGGGTGSPYEQYFGPGTRLTVT.